The 26 T cell receptor beta chains listed next were all sequenced from one sample in a study of blood T cells in healthy people across ages. Using a J-beta primer mix together with a sample-barcoded 5' primer, a second PCR was run for roughly 6 to 12 cycles. TCRdb redid the calling of the 5' RACE reads with MiXCR, one entry per CDR3 protein. The profile shows about 570,000 distinct CDR3 sequences, 27% of them singletons. Sequenced sample: blood. All receptors derive from a woman aged 70-85 years in good health.

The chain uses TRBV3-1 and TRBJ2-5; 10 nucleotides match TRBD2. The CDR3 runs 14 residues. Trimming cost V 2 bases and J 12 bases; bases outside gene matches: 9. Germline CDR1 LGHDT, CDR2 YNNKEL (reference sequence). The DNA of the CDR3 is TGTGCCAGCAGCCAAAGGTCAACTAGCGGGGCCAAGTACTTC. Encoded protein: CASSQRSTSGAKYF.

This chain links TRBV7-2 with TRBJ2-3; 9 positions agree with TRBD1. Germline assignment: CDR1 SGHTA and CDR2 FQGNSA. With 3 bases clipped from V and 4 bases from J, the junction kept 2 bases outside the gene matches. The CDR3 totals 14 residues. CDR3 coding DNA: TGTGCCAGCAGCTTGAACAGGGGGCCAGATACGCAGTATTTT. Its translation: CASSLNRGPDTQYF.

This clonotype was detected a few times. The V and J genes are TRBV4-3 and TRBJ2-5; 13 nucleotides agree with TRBD2. Trimming took 1 base from V and 5 from J; bases not matched to a gene: 7. The CDR3 consists of 17 residues. Germline V gene sequence: CDR1 LGHNA, CDR2 YSLEER. This chain's CDR3 is CASSQVWTSGGRETQYF. Here the CDR3 DNA reads TGCGCCAGCAGCCAAGTATGGACTAGCGGGGGTCGGGAGACCCAGTACTTC.

This clonotype was seen a few times. This chain connects TRBV7-2 to TRBJ1-6, with D tentatively TRBD1 (6 bases). CDR3 length: 15 residues. Between the trimmed V and J ends, which lost 5 bases and 8 bases, there was a span of 16 bases. Germline values: CDR1 SGHTA, CDR2 FQGNSA. In DNA, the CDR3 is TGTGCCAGCAGCGCACAGGGTGGGGGTCATTCACCCCTCCACTTT. Its translation: CASSAQGGGHSPLHF.

This clonotype was observed a handful of times. This chain connects TRBV2 to TRBJ1-3, with a tentative D call TRBD1 (6 bases). The CDR3 runs to 13 residues. CDR1 SNHLY and CDR2 FYNNEI come from the germline V gene. V lost 7 bases and J 2 bases, leaving 9 bases between the germline ends. The CDR3 is CASNGQTGNTIYF. The CDR3 bases are TGTGCCAGCAACGGACAGACTGGAAACACCATATATTTT.

For the CDR3, the DNA is TGTGCCAGCGGGATTATATGGACTGAAGCTTTCTTT. Encoded protein: CASGIIWTEAFF. This chain connects TRBV2 to TRBJ1-1; D is unclear. Trimming removed 8 bases from V and 5 bases from J, with 12 bases in between. This CDR3 comprises 12 residues. The germline CDR1 and CDR2 sequences are SNHLY and FYNNEI.

This clonotype was counted a single time. The genes are TRBV29-1 and TRBJ2-1; 9 bases agree with TRBD2. The trim removed 1 base at V and 5 bases at J, leaving 3 bases unmatched. The germline CDR1 and CDR2 sequences are SQVTM and ANQGSEA. CDR3 length: 14 amino acids. In nucleotides, the CDR3 is TGCAGCGTTGAAGGCGGGGGGGCCCACAATGAGCAGTTCTTC. Translating gives CSVEGGGAHNEQFF.

V and J are TRBV10-3 and TRBJ1-5; 8 bases agree with TRBD1. V dropped 7 bases and J dropped 7; count of bases not matched to a gene: 15. Germline V gene lookup returns CDR1 ENHRY and CDR2 SYGVKD. The CDR3 runs 16 residues. This CDR3 reads CAITTSRGQDGQPQHF. CDR3 sequence (DNA): TGTGCCATCACCACCTCACGGGGACAGGACGGACAGCCCCAGCATTTT.

This clonotype showed up just a few times. The chain links TRBV12-3 or TRBV12-4 to TRBJ2-3; 9 nucleotides match TRBD2. This CDR3 comprises 16 residues. V lost 3 bases and J lost 5; bases outside the gene matches: 9. DNA of the CDR3: TGTGCCAGCAGTTTCAGACTAAGCGGGGGGTTAGATACGCAGTATTTT. Protein product: CASSFRLSGGLDTQYF.

This clonotype was seen more than once but under ten times. The chain carries TRBV27 and TRBJ1-4, with TRBD1 identical over 11 bases. CDR3 size: 17 residues. Germline assignment: CDR1 MNHEY and CDR2 SMNVEV (reference sequence). V shed 4 bases, J shed 1 base, and the junction held 5 bases outside the gene matches. The CDR3 loop reads CASSSRGTGGTNEKLFF. The CDR3 coding sequence is TGTGCCAGCAGTTCTCGAGGGACAGGGGGAACTAATGAAAAACTGTTTTTT.

The chain has TRBV6-2 or TRBV6-3 and TRBJ2-1; 10 bases fit TRBD2. CDR1 and CDR2 from the germline V gene are MNHEY and SVGEGT. The V gene end was trimmed by 7 bases and the J gene end by 3 bases; junction bases not matched to a gene: 3. The CDR3 totals 14 residues. CDR3 sequence reads: CASNRLAGYNEQFF. Here the CDR3 DNA reads TGTGCCAGCAATCGACTAGCGGGCTACAATGAGCAGTTCTTC.

The chain joins TRBV20-1 to TRBJ2-7, with D perhaps TRBD2 (6 bases). The V and J ends lost 5 bases and 3 bases respectively, with 14 bases between them. Germline CDR1 and CDR2: DFQATT and SNEGSKA (reference sequence). The length of the CDR3 is 13 residues. CDR3 bases: TGCAGTGCTGGAGGGCAGGGTGGCTACGAGCAGTACTTC. Translating it yields CSAGGQGGYEQYF.

The table lists this clonotype with a few counts. The rearrangement links TRBV7-9 to TRBJ1-1; unclear D gene. The germline gives CDR1 SEHNR, CDR2 FQNEAQ (reference sequence). The CDR3 consists of 13 residues. V was trimmed by 4 bases and J by 1 base, leaving 7 bases between them. CDR3 region: CASSSIGNTEAFF. CDR3 nucleotide sequence: TGTGCCAGCAGCTCCATCGGGAACACTGAAGCTTTCTTT.

The chain couples TRBV24-1 to TRBJ2-7; 13 nucleotides align to TRBD2. The DNA matches TRBJ2-1 better at its end, which makes the J call doubtful. Germline V CDR1 and CDR2: KGHDR, SFDVKD. This CDR3 region has 16 residues. The CDR3 DNA is TGTGCCACCAGTGATTTGAAACTAGCGGGAGGGTATGAGCAGTTCTTC. Translating it yields CATSDLKLAGGYEQFF.

This clonotype was recorded at least ten times. The chain recombines TRBV6-4 with TRBJ2-1; either TRBD1 or TRBD2 may supply D (5 bases each). V dropped 1 base and J dropped 0 bases, with 10 bases sitting between them. The CDR3 consists of 16 residues. Germline lookup yields CDR1 MRHNA and CDR2 SNTAGT. CDR3 loop: CASSDWDRSSYNEQFF. As DNA, the CDR3 is TGTGCCAGCAGTGACTGGGACCGTAGCTCCTACAATGAGCAGTTCTTC.

The table lists this clonotype with a few counts. The chain carries TRBV7-2 and TRBJ2-4; unclear D gene. The CDR3 extends over 13 amino acids. V was clipped by 2 bases and J by 9 bases, with 11 bases between them. Germline CDR1 SGHTA, CDR2 FQGNSA. This chain's CDR3 is CASSLSNVGIQYF. DNA for the CDR3: TGTGCCAGCAGCTTAAGCAACGTGGGCATTCAGTACTTC.

The rearrangement joins TRBV5-1 to TRBJ2-6; unclear D gene. The V gene lost 1 base and the J gene lost 0 bases, with 11 bases spanning the gap. This CDR3 comprises 17 residues. Per the germline V gene, CDR1 is SGHRS and CDR2 is YFSETQ. The CDR3 DNA sequence: TGCGCCAGCAGCTTGAAGTCAGGATTCTCTGGGGCCAACGTCCTGACTTTC. It specifies CASSLKSGFSGANVLTF. The whole variable domain, remainder taken from reference TRBV5-1 and TRBJ2-6, is KAGVTQTPRYLIKTRGQQVTLSCSPISGHRSVSWYQQTPGQGLQFLFEYFSETQRNKGNFPGRFSGRQFSNSRSEMNVSTLELGDSALYLCASSLKSGFSGANVLTFGAGSRLTVL.

The J gene is TRBJ1-5, the V gene TRBV30; no reliable D call. The CDR3 contains 12 residues. The V gene's germline CDR1 is GTSNPN and CDR2 SVGIG (reference sequence). The ends were cut back, 0 bases at V and 6 bases at J, with 6 bases in the middle. CDR3 sequence reads: CAWSVGSQPQHF. For the CDR3, the DNA is TGTGCCTGGAGTGTAGGCTCTCAGCCCCAGCATTTT.

The genes are TRBV7-2 and TRBJ2-1; 8 bases line up with TRBD1. The germline CDR1 and CDR2 sequences are SGHTA and FQGNSA. The J segment lost 4 bases and the V segment lost 4 bases, leaving 9 bases of the junction unmatched. The CDR3 length is 16 residues. The DNA for the CDR3 is TGTGCCAGCAGCTCCCCGACAGGGGACTCTTACAATGAGCAGTTCTTC. This gives the protein CASSSPTGDSYNEQFF.

This clonotype turned up a few times. V gene TRBV20-1 combines with J gene TRBJ2-2, with D maybe TRBD2 (5 bases). Trimming left V 4 bases short and J 8 bases short, with 14 bases between. Germline CDR1 and CDR2: DFQATT and SNEGSKA (reference sequence). The CDR3 consists of 13 residues. This CDR3 reads CSATPGTIGELFF. The CDR3 nucleotides are TGCAGTGCTACCCCGGGAACCATAGGGGAGCTGTTTTTT.

The chain has TRBV20-1 and TRBJ2-3, with 10 bases fitting TRBD2. Looked up from germline, CDR1 is DFQATT and CDR2 is SNEGSKA (reference sequence). The CDR3 totals 15 residues. The trim removed 5 bases at V and 1 base at J, leaving 6 bases unmatched. The CDR3: CSALTSGSGTDTQYF. The DNA of the CDR3 is TGCAGTGCTTTGACTAGCGGGTCCGGCACAGATACGCAGTATTTT.

This chain connects TRBV29-1 to TRBJ2-5; D is possibly TRBD1 (5 bases). The germline gives CDR1 SQVTM, CDR2 ANQGSEA. V dropped 2 bases and J dropped 3 bases, with 22 bases sitting between them. This CDR3 has 17 amino acids. Written as DNA, the CDR3 is TGCAGCGTTGAAAATACCCGTCAGGCAGGGCAGAAAGAGACCCAGTACTTC. It is translated as CSVENTRQAGQKETQYF.

The chain has TRBV6-6 and TRBJ1-4, with a weak D call TRBD1 (6 bases). There are 14 residues in the CDR3. Looked up from germline, CDR1 is MNHNY and CDR2 is SVGAGI (reference sequence). Deletions cut 2 bases from V and 7 bases from J, with 11 bases between. The CDR3 sequence: CASSYPTGTEKLFF. CDR3 coding DNA: TGTGCCAGCAGTTACCCCACAGGGACTGAAAAACTGTTTTTT.

V usage is TRBV3-1 and J usage is TRBJ2-1, with TRBD1 matching 8 bases. CDR3 length: 15 residues. The ends lost 5 bases at V and 3 bases at J; junction bases unmatched: 6. Germline-derived CDR1 and CDR2 are LGHDT and YNNKEL (reference sequence). In DNA, the CDR3 is TGTGCCAGCAGCAACACGGACAGGGACTACAATGAGCAGTTCTTC. The encoded protein is CASSNTDRDYNEQFF.

The V gene is TRBV19, the J gene TRBJ2-7; the D gene is possibly TRBD1 (5 bases). V lost 4 bases, J lost 3 bases, and 13 bases lay in between. The CDR3 is 14 amino acids. The V gene's germline CDR1 is LNHDA and CDR2 SQIVND (reference sequence). This CDR3 reads CASSRSRDSYEQYF. In DNA form, the CDR3 reads TGTGCCAGTAGTAGATCCAGGGATAGCTACGAGCAGTACTTC.

V is TRBV7-2 and J is TRBJ1-3; 9 bases fit TRBD1. Germline CDR1 reads SGHTA; CDR2 reads FQGNSA. CDR3 length: 16 amino acids. J lost 8 bases, V lost 5 bases, and 13 bases had no gene match. CDR3 bases: TGTGCCAGCAGCCTCCAATTGGGACAGGGTTCCCACACCATATATTTT. This translates into CASSLQLGQGSHTIYF.